This T cell receptor beta chain was retrieved from a study of human T cells and chemical hapten exposure (TCRdb year 2021). General notes on the study: For sensitization, 2% DPC in acetone was applied to a 2 cm by 2 cm area of upper inner arm skin. Throughout the study period of around 25 weeks, patients also received therapeutic DPC doses to the scalp every week. Patch testing was done on the upper back using Finn chambers containing 0.01% DPC, and results were scored after 6 days according to International Contact Dermatitis Research Group standards. Alopecia areata with under or over 50% scalp involvement, alopecia totalis and alopecia universalis were represented in the patient cohort, which was mostly female. The libraries were sequenced as a pool, and the TCR yield per sample differed mostly because of small variations in library volumes within the pool. The study tracked peripheral blood TCR repertoire changes in vivo during primary and secondary sensitization to the hapten diphenylcyclopropenone (DPC) in alopecia patients. Blood was sampled from patients pre-sensitization (week 0) and at 2, 6 and about 24 weeks after DPC sensitization. Blood for TCR sequencing was provided by twenty-nine alopecia patients at one to four time points (pre-sensitization, 2, 6 and 24 weeks). Here is what the overall study found, with its caveats: After repeated subsampling, the strength of the expansion versus patch-test correlation and the threshold at which it became significant changed. A positive correlation was found between the number of PT1 expanded TCRs and patch test score, with significance reached at thresholds 8, 16 and 32 but not 4. Expanded TCRs formed significantly more large CDR3 similarity clusters than pre-sensitization or healthy control sets, consistent with antigen-driven responses. DPC sensitization did not change the number of TCRs with a frequency above 1 in 1000, and there was no evidence of changes in global repertoire structure. Alopecia, a presumed autoimmune disease, was present in all patients, so the immune response of the patients might differ from that of healthy individuals.

This clonotype was picked up one time. The clone's antigen remains unknown. Qualities for individual bases were not recorded, and no much larger clone is one base off. From a lookup of the germline V gene, CDR1 and CDR2 are SGDLS and YYNGEE. The CDR3, cysteine through phenylalanine, is 14 amino acids long. Only the CDR3 DNA is retained, 42 bases long and in frame from the first base. A distance of 10 bases separates the germline ends of V and J, which lose 0 bases and 7 bases respectively. The intended sense of this specimen's time point label: patch test 1, 2 weeks after DPC sensitization. In light of the paper, this sample's treatment or condition label describes: therapeutic diphenylcyclopropenone sensitization with weekly scalp DPC. At each patch-test visit, blood was drawn before the patch test was applied. Eligible patients were aged 18 to 70, diagnosed with alopecia, deemed suitable for DPC therapy, and excluded if pregnant. Unfractionated whole blood was collected in Tempus Blood RNA tubes, and total RNA was extracted from that blood.

Receptors were amplified or captured by RACE. This sample was sequenced with a NextSeq 500. Library preparation attached unique molecular identifiers to individual cDNA molecules for quantitative, reproducible TCR counting. Each blood RNA sample was used to sequence both TCR alpha and TCR beta chains. On the authors' methods: Samples had a median of roughly 91,000 TCRs, with a range from roughly 23,224 to 750,000. The Decombinator software suite was used to annotate V, J and CDR3 in the TCR reads. Every sample was subsampled to the same number of TCRs (28,000) for the PS versus PT1 abundance plots. TCRs were defined as expanded if absent before sensitization and observed at least eight times at the 2-week time point. TCRdb took the public reads, trimmed them with fastp at Q25, ran MiXCR for clone calling and kept in-frame beta chains. Duplicate CDR3 protein sequences are folded into a single record with the most common DNA and genes. The V and J calls, along with clone size, are taken from TCRdb and not from the paper's own processing. Counted in this sample were around 120,000 distinct CDR3 sequences; roughly an eighth of them appeared once. The ten largest account for less than 0.95% of the sample.

The chain is assembled from TRBV9 and TRBJ1-4, with no reliable assignment of the D segment. The source material was whole blood, sampled in connection with sensitization to the hapten diphenylcyclopropenone (DPC). This sequence was found in a man between 18 and 35 years old with alopecia areata. Some clones in this sample may be carry-over from other donors' samples. The CDR3 reads CASSVGGSGEKLFF. In nucleotides, the sequence is TGTGCCAGCAGCGTAGGTGGTTCTGGTGAAAAACTGTTTTTT.